This entry describes one T cell receptor (beta chain). What it recognizes is unknown. This sample stems from a study of cytomegalovirus exposure and HLA in healthy donors. Both 60 Vbeta primers and 13 Jbeta primers went into the PCR. In the study's own analysis: Later analysis identified approximately 88 million unique TCR beta chains, 9 million to 12 million shared. Profiled with immunoSEQ multiplex PCR; TCRdb holds only in-frame clones, not every one. V, J and clone size are those of that table, while D and trimming were read from the DNA. The sample records under 130,000 clones, 60% to 85% being singletons. The CDR3 has 13 residues. Deletions cut 3 bases from V and 5 bases from J, with 8 bases between. In germline, CDR1 is MRHNA, CDR2 SNTAGT. Study-level results: The study recorded over 150 TCR beta chains that were cytomegalovirus-associated. Further analysis was carried out later, and it showed several of the most significant clusters appearing linked to common viral pathogens.

The specimen sequenced was PBMCs. The sequence was collected from a man aged 50 to 60 in good health and CMV-seropositive. The chain uses TRBV6-4 and TRBJ2-1; a weak D match, TRBD1 (6 bases). CDR3 sequence (DNA): TGTGCCAGCAGTGAACGGGACAACAATGAGCAGTTCTTC. It translates to CASSERDNNEQFF.